Listed here are 19 T cell receptor beta chains from one sample, sequenced in a study of vaccination effects on CD4 cells after COVID-19 (dated by TCRdb to about 2022). The ViraFEST assay stimulated PBMC with viral peptide pools and then used TCR sequencing to identify antigen-specific CD4+ T cell clonotypes by expansion. After less than 13 days of culture, CD4+ T cells were isolated with the EasySep CD4+ T cell isolation kit. Each participant got two doses of an mRNA SARS-CoV-2 vaccine, either BNT162b2 or mRNA-1273. Libraries were constructed by the immunoSEQ multiplex PCR assay. Drawn from immuneACCESS, this table holds only the in-frame rearrangements with V and J called that TCRdb kept. Clones are partly lost; checked studies trace under half to an unresolved V gene and leave the rest unexplained. For this sample there are some 29,000 clones; around three fifths appear just once. The ten largest clones add up to 7.5% to 9.5% of the sample.

These receptors have no known antigen. The sample consisted of CD4+ T cells from PBMCs cultured with SARS-CoV-2 spike peptides, taken after COVID-19 vaccination. The intended sense of this specimen's cell subset or site label: SARS-CoV-2 spike overlapping peptide pool stimulation. The receptors shown here come from a human donor who received a COVID-19 vaccine.

The chain links TRBV6-5 to TRBJ2-3, with TRBD2 matching over 8 bases. J lost 6 bases, V lost 3 bases, and 5 bases had no gene match. From germline, CDR1 is MNHEY and CDR2 SVGAGI. The CDR3 runs to 14 residues. The CDR3 spells CASSYSGGSDTQYF. CDR3 nucleotides: TGTGCCAGCAGTTATTCGGGGGGGTCTGATACGCAGTATTTT.

V and J are TRBV7-2 and TRBJ2-3, with a weak D call TRBD2 (5 bases). V was pared by 3 bases and J by 7 bases, with 14 bases between. Per the germline V gene, CDR1 is SGHTA and CDR2 is FQGNSA. The CDR3 consists of 14 residues. CDR3 protein: CASSLRGPPNTQYF. CDR3 DNA sequence: TGTGCCAGCAGCTTGAGAGGGCCGCCGAATACGCAGTATTTT.

This clone was observed a few times. Other DNA sequences from this sample encode an identical CDR3 as well. In DNA form, the CDR3 reads TGTGCCAGCAGCTTAGGACAGGGAGGGCAGCCCCAGCATTTT. Translating gives CASSLGQGGQPQHF. This chain uses TRBV7-9 with TRBJ1-5, with TRBD1 matching 7 bases. There are 14 residues in the CDR3. The ends lost 1 base at V and 7 bases at J; junction bases unmatched: 4. Germline V gene sequence: CDR1 SEHNR, CDR2 FQNEAQ (reference sequence).

The chain recombines TRBV15 with TRBJ1-3; D call uncertain. The CDR3 has 14 amino acids. Trimming shortened V by 7 bases and J by 0 bases, and 10 bases separated the two germline ends. The germline V gene encodes CDR1 LNHNV and CDR2 YYDKDF (reference sequence). CDR3 DNA: TGTGCCACCAAGCGAAGGAGCTCTGGAAACACCATATATTTT. This encodes CATKRRSSGNTIYF.

This chain uses TRBV7-9 with TRBJ2-3; 15 bases align to TRBD2. Germline V gives CDR1 SEHNR, CDR2 FQNEAQ (reference sequence). V lost 5 bases, J lost 6 bases, and 3 bases stayed unmatched. The CDR3 loop spans 15 amino acids. CDR3 sequence (DNA): TGTGCCAGCAGCCGCGGGACTAGCGGGGGGGATACGCAGTATTTT. Its protein product is CASSRGTSGGDTQYF.

This clone was counted a few times. This sequence joins TRBV10-3 and TRBJ1-3; D uncertain. Germline values: CDR1 ENHRY, CDR2 SYGVKD. The CDR3 sequence is 14 residues long. V lost 7 bases and J lost 3, with 13 bases in between. In DNA form, the CDR3 reads TGTGCCATCAATGAAGGAGGGTTTGGAAACACCATATATTTT. This codes for CAINEGGFGNTIYF.

The chain combines TRBV6-5 with TRBJ1-5, with D maybe TRBD1 (5 bases). Trimming took 5 bases from V and 9 from J, leaving 11 bases between them. This CDR3 comprises 12 residues. From germline, CDR1 is MNHEY and CDR2 SVGAGI. The CDR3 nucleotides are TGTGCCAGCAGTCCCGGGGGTGGGCCCCAGCATTTT. Translation gives CASSPGGGPQHF.

The chain links TRBV5-4 to TRBJ2-3, with TRBD2 identical over 13 bases. Germline V gene data show CDR1 as SGHNT and CDR2 as YYREEE (reference sequence). The CDR3 is made up of 16 amino acids. The V segment lost 4 bases and the J segment 4 bases; nucleotides outside the gene matches: 6. The CDR3 DNA reads TGTGCCAGCAGCATACTAGCGGGGGGGCGCTCAGATACGCAGTATTTT. Translating gives CASSILAGGRSDTQYF.

The chain uses TRBV19 and TRBJ2-4; TRBD2 agrees at 8 bases. Germline V gene sequence: CDR1 LNHDA, CDR2 SQIVND (reference sequence). The CDR3 loop spans 22 amino acids. J was trimmed by 1 base and V by 6 bases; bases with no gene match: 26. The CDR3 sequence: CASRPLGTRLSEPFLAKNIQYF. As DNA, the CDR3 is TGTGCCAGTAGGCCGTTGGGGACTAGGCTTTCCGAACCCTTCCTCGCCAAAAACATTCAGTACTTC. Full variable domain (missing parts from reference TRBV19 and TRBJ2-4): DGGITQSPKYLFRKEGQNVTLSCEQNLNHDAMYWYRQDPGQGLRLIYYSQIVNDFQKGDIAEGYSVSREKKESFPLTVTSAQKNPTAFYLCASRPLGTRLSEPFLAKNIQYFGAGTRLSVL.

This clone has only one observation. The V and J genes are TRBV7-2 and TRBJ2-3; D might be TRBD2 (6 bases). Looked up from germline, CDR1 is SGHTA and CDR2 is FQGNSA. Trimming took off 1 base at V and 3 bases at J, with 11 bases between the two ends. There are 15 residues in the CDR3. The CDR3 region has the DNA TGTGCCAGCAGCTTAGTCGGGAGTCTAACAGATACGCAGTATTTT. This translates into CASSLVGSLTDTQYF.

The V and J genes are TRBV2 and TRBJ2-7, with TRBD2 matching 13 bases. The CDR3 has 15 residues. Germline V gene lookup returns CDR1 SNHLY and CDR2 FYNNEI. Germline trimming cut 10 bases from V and 3 bases from J; bases unmatched to any gene: 9. The CDR3 nucleotides read TGTGCCACCAGGACTAGCGGGAGAATCAGCTACGAGCAGTACTTC. Translation gives CATRTSGRISYEQYF. Looking up the rest from reference TRBV2 and TRBJ2-7 gives the full variable domain: EPEVTQTPSHQVTQMGQEVILRCVPISNHLYFYWYRQILGQKVEFLVSFYNNEISEKSEIFDDQFSVERPDGSNFTLKIRSTKLEDSAMYFCATRTSGRISYEQYFGPGTRLTVT.

The chain joins TRBV5-1 to TRBJ2-5, with a weak D call TRBD2 (5 bases). Between the trimmed V and J ends, which lost 7 bases and 4 bases, there was a span of 17 bases. Germline values: CDR1 SGHRS, CDR2 YFSETQ. This CDR3 contains 14 residues. CDR3 in DNA: TGCGCCAGCTCTCCGGAGCGGCCCACAGAGACCCAGTACTTC. Translated: CASSPERPTETQYF.

This clone was detected only a few times. The chain recombines TRBV12-3 or TRBV12-4 with TRBJ1-2, with D uncertain. The CDR3 length is 13 residues. V lost 6 bases and J 5 bases, leaving 13 bases between the germline ends. As DNA, the CDR3 is TGTGCCAGCAGCTCAAGGACGGTTTATGGCTACACCTTC. Translated, it gives CASSSRTVYGYTF.

The J gene is TRBJ1-2, the V gene TRBV24-1; no clear D gene. The V and J ends lost 6 bases and 5 bases respectively, with 6 bases between them. Looked up from germline, CDR1 is KGHDR and CDR2 is SFDVKD. The CDR3 totals 11 residues. The DNA of the CDR3 is TGTGCCACCAGTATAGGTTATGGCTACACCTTC. Its protein product is CATSIGYGYTF.

This clone was seen more than once but under ten times. This chain joins TRBV6-6 and TRBJ1-2; D might be TRBD1 (5 bases). The V and J ends lost 8 bases and 8 bases respectively, with 18 bases between them. Looked up from germline, CDR1 is MNHNY and CDR2 is SVGAGI (reference sequence). The CDR3 extends over 13 amino acids. In DNA form, the CDR3 reads TGTGCCAGCTCCCTCCGGGACGGGGAGGGCTACACCTTC. It translates to CASSLRDGEGYTF.

There are a few counts of this clone. The V call is TRBV29-1, the J call TRBJ2-5; possibly TRBD1 for D (5 bases). From germline, CDR1 is SQVTM and CDR2 ANQGSEA. V was cut by 2 bases and J by 1 base, with 11 bases left in between. The CDR3 has 14 amino acids. The CDR3: CSVEYRFPQETQYF. CDR3 sequence (DNA): TGCAGCGTTGAATACAGGTTCCCCCAAGAGACCCAGTACTTC.

J is TRBJ2-3 and V is TRBV4-1; TRBD2 might be the D (6 bases). V was shortened by 3 bases and J by 0 bases, with 22 bases between the two germline ends. This CDR3 is 19 amino acids long. Germline V gene lookup returns CDR1 MGHRA and CDR2 YSYEKL. The CDR3 here is CASSQGLAIGVGSTDTQYF. DNA of the CDR3: TGCGCCAGCAGCCAGGGGCTAGCGATCGGCGTGGGAAGCACAGATACGCAGTATTTT.

J is TRBJ2-7 and V is TRBV13, with D possibly being TRBD1 (5 bases). With 4 bases removed from V and 0 bases from J, the gap between germline ends came to 22 bases. Germline CDR1 reads PRHDT; CDR2 reads FYEKMQ (reference sequence). The CDR3 loop spans 18 amino acids. CDR3: CASSSSGIWGRSSYEQYF. Here the CDR3 DNA reads TGTGCCAGCAGCTCCTCGGGTATTTGGGGCCGAAGCTCCTACGAGCAGTACTTC.

V and J are TRBV21-1 and TRBJ1-4. TRBV21-1 is shown as a pseudogene. The CDR3 covers 18 residues. The CDR3 nucleotides are TGTGCCAGCAGCAAAGCGCTCTGGAGGGGAGCAACTAATGAAAAACTGTTTTTT. Translation gives CASSKALWRGATNEKLFF.